This T cell receptor (beta chain) was retrieved from a study of spatial heterogeneity in lung cancer. Study-level information: Averaged across combinations, each unique TCR and UMI pairing appeared more than ten times in raw reads, which were uncorrected.

As to time point: sample taken at primary tumor resection. Untreated early-stage non-small cell lung cancer patients, over 55 in total, were the donors. Whole-study results and caveats: It was found that expanded intratumoral alpha and beta TCR counts tracked tumor mutation counts.

In germline, CDR1 is SGHNT, CDR2 YENEEA. The CDR3 is 15 residues long. The V end lost 5 bases, the J end lost 5 bases, and 18 bases lay between the germline ends. A word on this clonotype: Its cognate antigen is unknown.

A distinct unique molecular identifier was carried by each TCR cDNA molecule. TCRdb recomputed calls from the 5' RACE reads with MiXCR, one row per CDR3 protein. The top ten clones hold approximately 40% of a sample with over 10,000 distinct CDR3 sequences, 4% to 6% of them seen once. Sequences were derived from lung tumor tissue, sampled at surgery. This TCR was sampled from a male donor with early-stage non-small cell lung cancer. The V gene is TRBV11-3, the J gene TRBJ2-5; D perhaps matches TRBD2 (5 bases). This CDR3 reads CASSPGKLGSETQYF. The DNA for the CDR3 is TGTGCCAGCAGCCCGGGAAAGCTGGGTTCCGAGACCCAGTACTTC.